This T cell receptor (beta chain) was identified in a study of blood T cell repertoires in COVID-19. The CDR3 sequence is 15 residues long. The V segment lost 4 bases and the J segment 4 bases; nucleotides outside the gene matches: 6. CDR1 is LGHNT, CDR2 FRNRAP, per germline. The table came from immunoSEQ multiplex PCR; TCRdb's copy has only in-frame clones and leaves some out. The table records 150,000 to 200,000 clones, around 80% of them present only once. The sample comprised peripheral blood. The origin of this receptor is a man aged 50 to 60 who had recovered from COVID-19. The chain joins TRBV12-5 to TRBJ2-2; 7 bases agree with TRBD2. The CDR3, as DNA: TGTGCTAGTGGTTACGGGGGAGGGATCACCGGGGAGCTGTTTTTT. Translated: CASGYGGGITGELFF.